A single sample is the source of the 8 T cell receptor beta chains below, sequenced in a study of CD8 T cells in Susac syndrome. The authors reverse transcribed about 0.5 to 1 ug RNA with random hexamers. TCRdb called the immunoSEQ multiplex PCR reads again in MiXCR, with one record for every CDR3 protein. The repertoire holds hundreds of thousands of distinct CDR3 sequences, with approximately 92% as singletons. Sequencing was carried out using CD4+ T cells from PBMCs. The receptors were sampled from a human donor with multiple sclerosis.

This chain links TRBV18 with TRBJ2-3; TRBD2 aligns across 8 bases. After removal of 0 bases from V and 6 bases from J, the junction contained 14 bases not matched to a gene. CDR3 size: 18 residues. Germline values: CDR1 KGHSH, CDR2 LQKENI. CDR3 sequence reads: CASSPPGLESSFRDTQYF. CDR3 coding DNA: TGTGCCAGCTCACCACCGGGACTAGAATCGTCCTTTCGGGATACGCAGTATTTT.

V is TRBV3-1 and J is TRBJ1-2; D is perhaps TRBD1 (5 bases). The germline CDR1 and CDR2 sequences are LGHDT and YNNKEL (reference sequence). This CDR3 has 15 amino acids. Trimming took off 1 base at V and 3 bases at J, with 12 bases between the two ends. The CDR3 DNA follows: TGTGCCAGCAGCCAAGGGGGCAGGGACCACTATGGCTACACCTTC. Its protein product is CASSQGGRDHYGYTF.

The genes are TRBV19 and TRBJ1-1; D ambiguous. CDR3 length equals 13 residues. Germline V gene lookup returns CDR1 LNHDA and CDR2 SQIVND (reference sequence). Trimming removed 6 bases at V and 6 bases at J, with 14 bases between. CDR3 nucleotide sequence: TGTGCCAGTAGCGCTAATATTGGCCCTGAAGCTTTCTTT. Its translation: CASSANIGPEAFF. Full variable domain (missing parts from reference TRBV19 and TRBJ1-1): DGGITQSPKYLFRKEGQNVTLSCEQNLNHDAMYWYRQDPGQGLRLIYYSQIVNDFQKGDIAEGYSVSREKKESFPLTVTSAQKNPTAFYLCASSANIGPEAFFGQGTRLTVV.

The chain combines TRBV12-3 or TRBV12-4 with TRBJ2-5; tentative D call: TRBD2 (6 bases). This CDR3 is 13 amino acids long. V lost 6 bases to trimming and J lost 5 bases, with 13 bases between them. In nucleotides, the CDR3 is TGTGCCAGCAGCCTCCCCGCGGGGGAGACCCAGTACTTC. It specifies CASSLPAGETQYF.

The CDR3: CASSRDHPVYNEQFF. The CDR3 nucleotides are TGTGCCAGCAGCCGAGACCACCCAGTGTACAATGAGCAGTTCTTC. The V and J genes are TRBV11-2 and TRBJ2-1, with D unresolved. V was shortened by 5 bases and J by 4 bases, with 15 bases between the two germline ends. The CDR3 has 15 residues. Germline V lookup: CDR1 SGHAT, CDR2 FQNNGV.

The chain recombines TRBV15 with TRBJ2-2; a weak D match, TRBD1 (7 bases). The germline CDR1 and CDR2 sequences are LNHNV and YYDKDF (reference sequence). Trimming took off 4 bases at V and 7 bases at J, with 13 bases between the two ends. The CDR3 loop spans 14 amino acids. CDR3 amino acids: CATSTDREVGELFF. CDR3 DNA sequence: TGTGCCACCAGCACAGACAGGGAGGTCGGGGAGCTGTTTTTT. Variable domain in full (rest from reference TRBV15 and TRBJ2-2): DAMVIQNPRYQVTQFGKPVTLSCSQTLNHNVMYWYQQKSSQAPKLLFHYYDKDFNNEADTPDNFQSRRPNTSFCFLDIRSPGLGDTAMYLCATSTDREVGELFFGEGSRLTVL.

The genes are TRBV25-1 and TRBJ1-1; a weak D match, TRBD1 (6 bases). The CDR3 totals 14 residues. Germline CDR1 reads MGHDK; CDR2 reads SYGVNS. Trimming removed 7 bases from V and 4 bases from J, with 16 bases in between. CDR3 in amino acids: CASTKTGGPTEAFF. The CDR3 DNA is TGTGCCAGCACTAAAACCGGGGGGCCCACTGAAGCTTTCTTT.

V usage is TRBV2 and J usage is TRBJ1-1; the D is unclear. Trimming took off 2 bases at V and 4 bases at J, with 14 bases between the two ends. The CDR3 is 15 amino acids. Germline V CDR1 and CDR2: SNHLY, FYNNEI. The CDR3 sequence: CASSEWRVVGTEAFF. DNA of the CDR3: TGTGCCAGCAGTGAATGGAGGGTCGTCGGCACTGAAGCTTTCTTT. The whole variable domain, filled in from reference TRBV2 and TRBJ1-1, reads EPEVTQTPSHQVTQMGQEVILRCVPISNHLYFYWYRQILGQKVEFLVSFYNNEISEKSEIFDDQFSVERPDGSNFTLKIRSTKLEDSAMYFCASSEWRVVGTEAFFGQGTRLTVV.